The clone carrying this TCR beta chain was counted many times. These data belong to a study of Graves' ophthalmopathy and Graves' hyperthyroidism. Germline V gene lookup returns CDR1 KGHSH and CDR2 LQKENI. Trimming removed 3 bases from V and 0 bases from J, with 4 bases in between. The CDR3 is made up of 13 amino acids. Scientists amplified the TCR beta CDR3 regions from RNA transcripts. RT-PCR in the first round used HTBI primers; a second-round multiplex PCR followed. From the multiplex PCR reads, TCRdb called clonotypes with MiXCR, one entry per CDR3 protein. Among 400,000 or so distinct CDR3 sequences listed, about 18% were seen once.

The sample comprised peripheral blood. This receptor was obtained from an adult woman with stable Graves' hyperthyroidism. The V call is TRBV18, the J call TRBJ2-3; D not resolved. In DNA, the CDR3 is TGTGCCAGCTCACCCCCGAGCACAGATACGCAGTATTTT. This encodes CASSPPSTDTQYF.